The 28 T cell receptor beta chains given below trace back to one sample, sequenced in a study of cytomegalovirus exposure and HLA in healthy donors. Only in-frame clones appear in the TCRdb table, and some are missing; sequencing was by immunoSEQ multiplex PCR. Among 120,000 to 150,000 clones listed, around 90% were seen once. Source material: PBMCs. These receptors originate from a young woman in good health and CMV-seropositive.

In DNA, the CDR3 is TGTGCCAGCAGTACACAGGGTACATATAGCAATCAGCCCCAGCATTTT. Protein: CASSTQGTYSNQPQHF. V and J are TRBV6-6 and TRBJ1-5, with TRBD1 as a possible D gene (6 bases). Germline CDR1 and CDR2: MNHNY and SVGAGI (reference sequence). The germline V and J ends were trimmed by 5 bases and 0 bases, with 14 bases remaining between them. This CDR3 has 16 amino acids.

The V gene is TRBV5-1, the J gene TRBJ1-1; a weak D match, TRBD1 (5 bases). CDR3 length equals 14 residues. The ends were cut back, 0 bases at V and 4 bases at J, with 10 bases in the middle. In germline, CDR1 is SGHRS, CDR2 YFSETQ. The CDR3 sequence: CASSLDRRSTEAFF. CDR3 DNA: TGCGCCAGCAGCTTGGACAGGCGATCCACTGAAGCTTTCTTT.

This clone was recorded a few times. The V call is TRBV5-1, the J call TRBJ2-7; 7 nucleotides agree with TRBD1. Looked up from germline, CDR1 is SGHRS and CDR2 is YFSETQ. CDR3 size: 15 residues. After removal of 4 bases from V and 3 bases from J, the junction contained 10 bases not matched to a gene. This CDR3 reads CASSARTGTDYEQYF. CDR3 in DNA: TGCGCCAGCAGCGCTCGGACAGGAACAGACTACGAGCAGTACTTC. The full variable domain, in which reference TRBV5-1 and TRBJ2-7 provide the parts outside the CDR3, is KAGVTQTPRYLIKTRGQQVTLSCSPISGHRSVSWYQQTPGQGLQFLFEYFSETQRNKGNFPGRFSGRQFSNSRSEMNVSTLELGDSALYLCASSARTGTDYEQYFGPGTRLTVT.

In this sample, this clone turned up a few times. The rearrangement joins TRBV7-9 to TRBJ1-2, with TRBD1 matching over 10 bases. Germline CDR1 reads SEHNR; CDR2 reads FQNEAQ (reference sequence). CDR3 length equals 16 residues. V lost 7 bases and J lost 2; bases outside the gene matches: 10. The CDR3 protein is CASILFRDRGNYGYTF. The DNA for the CDR3 is TGTGCCAGCATCCTCTTCCGGGACAGGGGAAACTATGGCTACACCTTC.

The chain uses TRBV7-6 and TRBJ2-7, with 7 bases identical to TRBD1. Germline V CDR1 and CDR2: SGHVS, FNYEAQ. V was clipped by 3 bases and J by 2 bases; unmatched bases: 7. The length of the CDR3 is 15 residues. The CDR3 is CASSLTGTRPYEQYF. For the CDR3, the DNA is TGTGCCAGCAGCTTGACAGGGACCCGGCCCTACGAGCAGTACTTC.

The CDR3 protein is CASTLATQETQYF. In DNA form, the CDR3 reads TGCGCCAGCACCCTAGCGACCCAAGAGACCCAGTACTTC. The gene calls are TRBV5-1 and TRBJ2-5; TRBD2 might be the D (6 bases). Trimming took 6 bases from V and 1 from J, leaving 10 bases between them. This CDR3 has 13 amino acids. CDR1 SGHRS and CDR2 YFSETQ come from the germline V gene.

The genes are TRBV30 and TRBJ2-7; 7 positions agree with TRBD1. Trimming took 8 bases from V and 1 from J; bases not matched to a gene: 11. The CDR3 runs 14 residues. CDR1 and CDR2 (germline): GTSNPN, SVGIG (reference sequence). CDR3 nucleotides: TGTGCCGGAGCTTTCGGGACAGCTTCCTACGAGCAGTACTTC. This sequence encodes CAGAFGTASYEQYF.

This chain links TRBV5-4 with TRBJ1-6; TRBD1 is a possible D gene (5 bases). CDR3 length: 15 amino acids. V was cut by 4 bases and J by 5 bases, with 13 bases left in between. Germline V CDR1 and CDR2: SGHNT, YYREEE (reference sequence). The CDR3 region is CASSRGAENNSPLHF. As DNA, the CDR3 is TGTGCCAGCAGCAGGGGCGCAGAAAATAATTCACCCCTCCACTTT.

The chain uses TRBV28 and TRBJ1-5, with D perhaps matching TRBD1 (5 bases). V gave up 8 bases and J gave up 2 bases, with 16 bases separating them. The germline gives CDR1 MDHEN, CDR2 SYDVKM. This CDR3 has 15 amino acids. This CDR3 reads CASLTGLGGNQPQHF. The CDR3 nucleotides read TGTGCCAGCCTTACAGGCTTGGGCGGCAATCAGCCCCAGCATTTT. Variable domain in full (rest from reference TRBV28 and TRBJ1-5): DVKVTQSSRYLVKRTGEKVFLECVQDMDHENMFWYRQDPGLGLRLIYFSYDVKMKEKGDIPEGYSVSREKKERFSLILESASTNQTSMYLCASLTGLGGNQPQHFGDGTRLSIL.

This clone appeared a single time. The rearrangement joins TRBV6-5 to TRBJ1-2; D uncertain. Per the germline V gene, CDR1 is MNHEY and CDR2 is SVGAGI. The CDR3 has 13 amino acids. Trimming left V 5 bases short and J 8 bases short, with 15 bases between. CDR3 nucleotides: TGTGCCAGCAGTACCGGGCCCTCGGGGGGCTACACCTTC. Translation: CASSTGPSGGYTF.

J is TRBJ1-2 and V is TRBV7-9; D is unresolved. V lost 1 base to trimming and J lost 4 bases, with 13 bases between them. The CDR3 is made up of 15 amino acids. Looked up from germline, CDR1 is SEHNR and CDR2 is FQNEAQ (reference sequence). CDR3 sequence: CASSLESSNRYGYTF. The CDR3 nucleotides read TGTGCCAGCAGCTTAGAGTCTAGCAATCGCTATGGCTACACCTTC.

The chain carries TRBV2 and TRBJ2-7; the match to TRBD1 covers 10 bases. V lost 4 bases to trimming and J lost 13 bases; unmatched junction nucleotides: 7. This CDR3 spans 12 amino acids. Germline assignment: CDR1 SNHLY and CDR2 FYNNEI. The DNA of the CDR3 is TGTGCCAGCAGTGGGGGGACAGGGGTAGAATACTTC. It yields the protein CASSGGTGVEYF.

This clone was counted once. The rearrangement joins TRBV5-1 to TRBJ2-1, with D unclear. V was clipped by 4 bases and J by 3 bases, with 8 bases between them. Germline CDR1 and CDR2: SGHRS and YFSETQ. The CDR3 has 13 residues. The CDR3 reads CASSPNSYNEQFF. As DNA, the CDR3 is TGCGCCAGCAGCCCGAACAGCTACAATGAGCAGTTCTTC.

A few counts support this clone. The chain is built from TRBV20-1 and TRBJ2-1; no firm D call. V was shortened by 5 bases and J by 6 bases, with 5 bases between the two germline ends. CDR3 length: 10 residues. CDR1 is DFQATT and CDR2 is SNEGSKA in the germline V gene (reference sequence). The CDR3 loop reads CSASSNEQFF. The CDR3 DNA reads TGCAGTGCTTCTAGCAATGAGCAGTTCTTC.

The gene calls are TRBV4-3 and TRBJ2-7; 7 positions agree with TRBD1. J was trimmed by 3 bases and V by 4 bases; bases with no gene match: 6. The CDR3 spans 14 residues. Germline-derived CDR1 and CDR2 are LGHNA and YSLEER. CDR3 residues: CASSPRQGGYEQYF. The CDR3 DNA reads as TGCGCCAGCAGCCCGCGACAGGGTGGCTACGAGCAGTACTTC.

The chain carries TRBV6-1 and TRBJ2-7, with 8 bases identical to TRBD1. The CDR3 covers 13 residues. Germline V gene data show CDR1 as MNHNS and CDR2 as SASEGT. Trimming cost V 7 bases and J 7 bases; bases outside gene matches: 9. The CDR3 region has the DNA TGTGCCAGCATTGGACAGGGAACAAGGGAGCAGTACTTC. Residues: CASIGQGTREQYF.

The chain links TRBV28 to TRBJ1-1; a weak D match, TRBD1 (5 bases). The CDR3 totals 15 residues. Looked up from germline, CDR1 is MDHEN and CDR2 is SYDVKM. Trimming pared 6 bases from V and 7 bases from J, leaving 21 bases between. The CDR3 reads CASSTLFWGGSEAFF. The CDR3 region has the DNA TGTGCCAGCAGCACCCTTTTCTGGGGCGGCAGTGAAGCTTTCTTT.

This chain joins TRBV7-6 and TRBJ1-1, with D maybe TRBD1 (6 bases). Germline V lookup: CDR1 SGHVS, CDR2 FNYEAQ. V shed 5 bases and J shed 3 bases, with 13 bases lying between them. The CDR3 extends over 14 amino acids. The CDR3 here is CASSTTGGDTEAFF. The DNA for the CDR3 is TGTGCCAGCAGCACGACAGGTGGGGACACTGAAGCTTTCTTT.

This clone was observed a few times. The chain carries TRBV5-1 and TRBJ2-7; D possibly corresponds to TRBD2 (6 bases). Deletions cut 4 bases from V and 4 bases from J, with 18 bases between. CDR1 is SGHRS, CDR2 YFSETQ, per germline. The CDR3 totals 15 residues. CDR3 region: CASSLRQRALYEQYF. DNA of the CDR3: TGCGCCAGCAGCCTCCGACAGCGGGCCTTGTACGAGCAGTACTTC.

The chain links TRBV5-1 to TRBJ2-7; 14 bases fit TRBD2. Germline V gene data show CDR1 as SGHRS and CDR2 as YFSETQ. V shed 1 base and J 3 bases; nucleotides not matched to a gene: 12. This CDR3 comprises 19 residues. The DNA for the CDR3 is TGCGCCAGCAGCTTGACAGGGTCCGGGACTAGCGGGAGACGCTACGAGCAGTACTTC. This codes for CASSLTGSGTSGRRYEQYF. Drawing the rest from reference TRBV5-1 and TRBJ2-7, the complete variable domain is KAGVTQTPRYLIKTRGQQVTLSCSPISGHRSVSWYQQTPGQGLQFLFEYFSETQRNKGNFPGRFSGRQFSNSRSEMNVSTLELGDSALYLCASSLTGSGTSGRRYEQYFGPGTRLTVT.

The gene calls are TRBV7-2 and TRBJ2-7; 7 nucleotides align to TRBD2. V was pared by 6 bases and J by 11 bases, with 10 bases of the junction left unmatched. CDR3 length: 12 amino acids. CDR1 and CDR2 (germline): SGHTA, FQGNSA. In nucleotides, the CDR3 is TGTGCCAGCAGGTCCGGGGGGTTACGGGAGTACTTC. Translation: CASRSGGLREYF.

This clone came up once. This chain links TRBV6-6 with TRBJ2-1; the match to TRBD2 covers 7 bases. The germline V gene encodes CDR1 MNHNY and CDR2 SVGAGI (reference sequence). V lost 0 bases and J lost 3; bases outside the gene matches: 2. The CDR3 has 15 amino acids. The CDR3 is CASSYSGGNYNEQFF. The DNA for the CDR3 is TGTGCCAGCAGTTACTCGGGAGGGAACTACAATGAGCAGTTCTTC.

The chain has TRBV6-5 and TRBJ2-4, with 14 bases identical to TRBD2. With 6 bases clipped from V and 8 bases from J, the junction kept 6 bases outside the gene matches. The CDR3 loop spans 15 amino acids. Germline V gene lookup returns CDR1 MNHEY and CDR2 SVGAGI. The CDR3 spells CASSLGTSGSYIQYF. In DNA form, the CDR3 reads TGTGCCAGCAGCTTAGGGACTAGCGGGAGTTACATTCAGTACTTC.

This chain uses TRBV5-6 with TRBJ2-1, with a weak D call TRBD2 (6 bases). Trimming removed 4 bases from V and 6 bases from J, with 14 bases in between. The CDR3 covers 14 residues. Germline-derived CDR1 and CDR2 are SGHDT and YYEEEE. The CDR3 is CASSGPGTSNEQFF. In DNA form, the CDR3 reads TGTGCCAGCAGCGGCCCCGGGACTTCCAATGAGCAGTTCTTC.

The DNA for the CDR3 is TGTGCCAGCAGCCTACAGCAGAACACTGAAGCTTTCTTT. This sequence encodes CASSLQQNTEAFF. This chain joins TRBV25-1 and TRBJ1-1; D is ambiguous. The V end was cut by 6 bases, the J end by 1 base, with 9 bases between. Germline CDR1 is MGHDK and CDR2 is SYGVNS. This CDR3 contains 13 residues.

This clone has a single count. The gene calls are TRBV2 and TRBJ2-3; TRBD2 matches 16 bases. The CDR3 contains 15 residues. V gave up 7 bases and J gave up 5 bases; unmatched junction bases: 3. Germline V gene lookup returns CDR1 SNHLY and CDR2 FYNNEI. The CDR3 reads CASKGTSGGGDTQYF. In DNA, the CDR3 is TGTGCCAGCAAGGGGACTAGCGGGGGGGGAGATACGCAGTATTTT.

This clone was found once. The chain combines TRBV7-8 with TRBJ1-1; D uncertain. The CDR3 runs 15 residues. Germline V gives CDR1 SGHVS, CDR2 FQNEAQ. The V gene lost 1 base and the J gene lost 3 bases, with 12 bases spanning the gap. The CDR3 here is CASSLEDNAYTEAFF. DNA for the CDR3: TGTGCCAGCAGCTTAGAAGACAATGCCTACACTGAAGCTTTCTTT.

The CDR3 loop is CASINSPGELFF. The CDR3 region has the DNA TGTGCCAGCATTAATTCCCCCGGGGAGCTGTTTTTT. J is TRBJ2-2 and V is TRBV2; D remains unclear. Germline-derived CDR1 and CDR2 are SNHLY and FYNNEI. Trimming pared 7 bases from V and 6 bases from J, leaving 9 bases between. There are 12 residues in the CDR3.